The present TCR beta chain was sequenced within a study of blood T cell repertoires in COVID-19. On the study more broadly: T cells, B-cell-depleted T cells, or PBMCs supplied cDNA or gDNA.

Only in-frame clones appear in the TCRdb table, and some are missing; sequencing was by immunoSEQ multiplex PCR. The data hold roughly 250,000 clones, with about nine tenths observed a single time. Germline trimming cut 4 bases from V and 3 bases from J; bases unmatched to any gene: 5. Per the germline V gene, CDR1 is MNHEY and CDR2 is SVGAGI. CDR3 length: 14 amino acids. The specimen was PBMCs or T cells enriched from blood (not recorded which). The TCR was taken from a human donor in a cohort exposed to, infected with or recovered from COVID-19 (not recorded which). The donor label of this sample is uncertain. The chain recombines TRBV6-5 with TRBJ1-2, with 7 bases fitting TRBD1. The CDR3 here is CASSSETGYYGYTF. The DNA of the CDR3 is TGTGCCAGCAGTTCCGAGACAGGGTACTATGGCTACACCTTC.